These 20 T cell receptor beta chains were all obtained from the same sample, sequenced in a study of T cell responses to AZD1222 COVID-19 vaccine. The assay was immunoSEQ multiplex PCR, and TCRdb's table has in-frame clones only and misses some. The sample yields 150,000 to 200,000 clones, 70% to 90% seen once. This specimen was peripheral blood, taken 28 days after the second dose of the MenACWY control vaccine. These TCRs come from an adult who received the MenACWY meningococcal vaccine as a control.

The rearrangement uses TRBV3-1 (or the pseudogene TRBV3-2) and TRBJ1-3; a possible D gene is TRBD1 (6 bases). The CDR3 spans 17 residues. The V end lost 1 base, the J end lost 4 bases, and 17 bases lay between the germline ends. The germline CDR1 and CDR2 sequences are LGHDT and YNNKEL (reference sequence). The CDR3: CASSQAQGRRSGNTIYF. The CDR3 DNA sequence: TGTGCCAGCAGCCAAGCCCAGGGGCGTAGGTCGGGAAACACCATATATTTT.

This clone was counted a single time. The CDR3 is CASSPGHEQYF. The CDR3 DNA sequence: TGTGCCAGCTCACCCGGCCACGAGCAGTACTTC. The chain recombines TRBV18 with TRBJ2-7; the D is unclear. The CDR3 is made up of 11 amino acids. The germline CDR1 and CDR2 sequences are KGHSH and LQKENI. Trimming stripped 3 bases from V and 5 bases from J, with 5 bases between.

This chain uses TRBV4-1 with TRBJ2-7; 7 bases map to TRBD2. Looked up from germline, CDR1 is MGHRA and CDR2 is YSYEKL. The CDR3 spans 16 residues. V was clipped by 1 base and J by 0 bases; unmatched bases: 6. The CDR3 loop reads CASSQGASGSSYEQYF. The CDR3 DNA sequence: TGCGCCAGCAGCCAAGGCGCTAGCGGCAGCTCCTACGAGCAGTACTTC.

The rearrangement uses TRBV14 and TRBJ2-2; 11 bases align to TRBD1. The ends lost 3 bases at V and 7 bases at J; junction bases unmatched: 10. In germline, CDR1 is SGHDN, CDR2 FVKESK. The CDR3 has 17 amino acids. CDR3 coding DNA: TGTGCCAGCAGCCATGGACCCGGACAGGGGGCGATCGGGGAGCTGTTTTTT. Amino acids: CASSHGPGQGAIGELFF.

The chain links TRBV30 to TRBJ1-4; TRBD1 might be the D (5 bases). Looked up from germline, CDR1 is GTSNPN and CDR2 is SVGIG (reference sequence). There are 13 residues in the CDR3. The V end lost 0 bases, the J end lost 8 bases, and 10 bases lay between the germline ends. The CDR3 region is CAWSVGGSEKLFF. As DNA, the CDR3 is TGTGCCTGGAGTGTGGGGGGGAGCGAAAAACTGTTTTTT.

V is TRBV24-1 and J is TRBJ1-2, with D hard to call. From germline, CDR1 is KGHDR and CDR2 SFDVKD. V was clipped by 1 base and J by 4 bases, with 6 bases between them. The CDR3 consists of 13 residues. The CDR3 region is CATSDLGSYGYTF. In DNA, the CDR3 is TGTGCCACCAGTGATTTAGGTTCCTATGGCTACACCTTC.

V gene TRBV5-1 combines with J gene TRBJ2-5, with D hard to call. There are 13 residues in the CDR3. Between the trimmed V and J ends, which lost 4 bases and 3 bases, there was a span of 10 bases. The germline V gene has CDR1 SGHRS and CDR2 YFSETQ. The CDR3, as DNA: TGCGCCAGCAGCCGGATCGAGGAAGAGACCCAGTACTTC. Translated, it gives CASSRIEEETQYF.

The chain uses TRBV27 and TRBJ2-3, with 8 bases identical to TRBD2. The CDR3 runs 16 residues. V gave up 3 bases and J gave up 3 bases; unmatched junction bases: 8. CDR1 is MNHEY and CDR2 is SMNVEV in the germline V gene (reference sequence). The CDR3 sequence is CASSFQGLVGTDTQYF. The CDR3 nucleotides are TGTGCCAGCAGTTTCCAGGGACTAGTAGGAACAGATACGCAGTATTTT.

This clone was observed once. The genes are TRBV11-2 and TRBJ2-5, with TRBD1 identical over 8 bases. The germline gives CDR1 SGHAT, CDR2 FQNNGV. The CDR3 totals 14 residues. With V trimmed by 4 bases and J by 2 bases, 3 bases remained unmatched. CDR3 in amino acids: CASSSRDRQETQYF. The CDR3 DNA reads as TGTGCCAGCAGCTCGAGGGACAGGCAAGAGACCCAGTACTTC.

The chain recombines TRBV29-1 with TRBJ2-1; D may be TRBD1 or TRBD2 (5 bases each). There are 12 residues in the CDR3. The germline gives CDR1 SQVTM, CDR2 ANQGSEA. V lost 4 bases to trimming and J lost 10 bases, with 14 bases between them. CDR3 region: CSVGPGTREQFF. In DNA, the CDR3 is TGCAGCGTTGGGCCTGGGACCCGAGAGCAGTTCTTC.

The chain is built from TRBV3-1 (or the pseudogene TRBV3-2) and TRBJ1-5, with D hard to call. V was pared by 0 bases and J by 1 base, with 4 bases between. Per germline, CDR1 LGHDT and CDR2 YNNKEL (reference sequence). The CDR3 consists of 14 residues. The CDR3 loop reads CASSQDGSNQPQHF. In DNA form, the CDR3 reads TGTGCCAGCAGCCAAGATGGAAGCAATCAGCCCCAGCATTTT.

The chain is built from TRBV19 and TRBJ2-5; D is uncertain. The CDR3 is made up of 13 amino acids. V was trimmed by 3 bases and J by 4 bases, leaving 9 bases between them. Germline loops: CDR1 LNHDA, CDR2 SQIVND (reference sequence). CDR3 sequence reads: CASSIEVGETQYF. The CDR3 DNA reads as TGTGCCAGTAGTATCGAGGTTGGAGAGACCCAGTACTTC.

V is TRBV5-1 and J is TRBJ1-3, with D tentatively TRBD1 (5 bases). The CDR3 extends over 14 amino acids. V was trimmed by 4 bases and J by 0 bases, leaving 8 bases between them. CDR1 is SGHRS, CDR2 YFSETQ, per germline. The CDR3 loop is CASSGGASGNTIYF. DNA for the CDR3: TGCGCCAGCAGCGGAGGGGCCTCTGGAAACACCATATATTTT.

This clone was picked up one time. V is TRBV28 and J is TRBJ2-5, with a possible D match to TRBD1 (5 bases). V lost 2 bases and J lost 2, with 9 bases in between. This CDR3 region has 14 residues. Germline CDR1 reads MDHEN; CDR2 reads SYDVKM. Written as DNA, the CDR3 is TGTGCCAGCAGTTTAAGTAGGGGTCAAGAGACCCAGTACTTC. Translation: CASSLSRGQETQYF.

This chain joins TRBV6-6 and TRBJ2-4, with 9 bases lining up with TRBD1. Germline V gene lookup returns CDR1 MNHNY and CDR2 SVGAGI (reference sequence). The CDR3 runs to 17 residues. Trimming at V came to 5 bases and at J to 4 bases, leaving 12 bases not matched to a gene. DNA of the CDR3: TGTGCCAGCAGTCCTAGATTAACGGACAGGGGTAAAAACATTCAGTACTTC. Encoded protein: CASSPRLTDRGKNIQYF.

The V call is TRBV5-1, the J call TRBJ2-1, with 10 nucleotides matching TRBD1. V was clipped by 5 bases and J by 0 bases; unmatched bases: 20. CDR1 is SGHRS, CDR2 YFSETQ, per germline. The CDR3 sequence is 21 residues long. The CDR3 spells CASRRIFLGQGSMGSYNEQFF. The CDR3 DNA follows: TGCGCCAGCAGGAGAATTTTTTTGGGACAGGGGTCGATGGGCTCCTACAATGAGCAGTTCTTC.

This clone appeared a single time. The chain recombines TRBV28 with TRBJ2-7; tentatively, D is TRBD2 (6 bases). Germline CDR1 MDHEN, CDR2 SYDVKM. Between the trimmed V and J ends, which lost 8 bases and 4 bases, there was a span of 18 bases. The CDR3 length is 14 residues. The DNA for the CDR3 is TGTGCCAGCTTACGTAAGGAGGGGAAATACGAGCAGTACTTC. Its protein is CASLRKEGKYEQYF.

This chain links TRBV28 with TRBJ2-5; 9 bases fit TRBD1. This CDR3 has 16 amino acids. V lost 1 base and J lost 5; bases outside the gene matches: 8. The germline CDR1 and CDR2 sequences are MDHEN and SYDVKM. In DNA, the CDR3 is TGTGCCAGCAGTTTATTTGTGACAGGGGGATTGGAGACCCAGTACTTC. Residues: CASSLFVTGGLETQYF.

The chain carries TRBV6-4 and TRBJ1-2; D may be TRBD1 (5 bases). The CDR3 spans 12 residues. Between the trimmed V and J ends, which lost 3 bases and 8 bases, there was a span of 10 bases. Germline lookup yields CDR1 MRHNA and CDR2 SNTAGT. The CDR3 reads CASSDHSGGYTF. CDR3 sequence (DNA): TGTGCCAGCAGTGATCATTCAGGGGGCTACACCTTC.

The gene calls are TRBV6-2 or TRBV6-3 and TRBJ1-5, with a possible D match to TRBD1 (6 bases). The CDR3 spans 17 residues. Trimming cost V 2 bases and J 2 bases, with 16 bases left between them. Germline V CDR1 and CDR2: MNHEY, SVGEGT. The CDR3 sequence: CASSYLVGGPGNQPQHF. The CDR3 region has the DNA TGTGCCAGCAGTTACCTTGTTGGGGGCCCGGGCAATCAGCCCCAGCATTTT.